The 6 T cell receptor beta chains below were found in one sample sequenced in a study of Tregs in tolerant kidney transplant recipients. The assay was immunoSEQ multiplex PCR, and TCRdb's table has in-frame clones only and misses some. The table includes more than 75,000 clones, roughly 93% detected once. The source was CD4+ T cells from blood, collected before the transplant. These TCRs come from a human donor who received a combined kidney and bone marrow transplant.

CDR3 in DNA: TGTGCCAGCTCACGGACAGGGACGAACTATGGCTACACCTTC. This translates into CASSRTGTNYGYTF. The V gene is TRBV18, the J gene TRBJ1-2; 8 nucleotides match TRBD1. The CDR3 length is 14 residues. Germline CDR1 KGHSH, CDR2 LQKENI. The J segment lost 2 bases and the V segment lost 4 bases, leaving 3 bases of the junction unmatched.

The chain is built from TRBV11-2 and TRBJ1-1, with 9 nucleotides matching TRBD1. CDR1 is SGHAT and CDR2 is FQNNGV in the germline V gene. Losses at the gene ends were 6 bases for V and 1 base for J; bases not matched to a gene: 9. CDR3 length equals 16 residues. The CDR3 coding sequence is TGTGCCAGCAGTCTTATGGGGACAGGGTGGAACACTGAAGCTTTCTTT. Translated: CASSLMGTGWNTEAFF. Supplemented by reference TRBV11-2 and TRBJ1-1, the full variable domain reads EAGVAQSPRYKIIEKRQSVAFWCNPISGHATLYWYQQILGQGPKLLIQFQNNGVVDDSQLPKDRFSAERLKGVDSTLKIQPAKLEDSAVYLCASSLMGTGWNTEAFFGQGTRLTVV.

The rearrangement joins TRBV6-6 to TRBJ2-1; 8 nucleotides line up with TRBD2. The germline gives CDR1 MNHNY, CDR2 SVGAGI (reference sequence). V shed 2 bases, J shed 2 bases, and the junction held 5 bases outside the gene matches. The length of the CDR3 is 16 residues. CDR3 residues: CASSYRSGRPYNEQFF. CDR3 bases: TGTGCCAGCAGTTACCGAAGCGGGAGACCCTACAATGAGCAGTTCTTC.

The genes are TRBV11-3 and TRBJ2-2; 7 bases map to TRBD2. The ends lost 1 base at V and 6 bases at J; junction bases unmatched: 11. This CDR3 has 17 residues. Germline V gene sequence: CDR1 SGHNT, CDR2 YENEEA. The chain's CDR3 is CASSLGRGAGASGELFF. Here the CDR3 DNA reads TGTGCCAGCAGCTTAGGCAGAGGGGCGGGAGCTTCCGGGGAGCTGTTTTTT.

The rearrangement joins TRBV28 to TRBJ1-5; D is perhaps TRBD1 (6 bases). V was cut by 6 bases and J by 5 bases, with 20 bases left in between. The CDR3 is made up of 16 amino acids. Germline-derived CDR1 and CDR2 are MDHEN and SYDVKM. The CDR3 is CASRTTSRGGDQPQHF. DNA for the CDR3: TGTGCCAGCAGGACAACAAGTAGGGGGGGGGATCAGCCCCAGCATTTT.

The chain joins TRBV7-3 to TRBJ2-1, with D possibly TRBD2 on 5 matching bases. CDR3 size: 16 residues. Germline loops: CDR1 SGHTA, CDR2 FQGTGA. V was trimmed by 1 base and J by 10 bases, leaving 20 bases between them. This CDR3 reads CASSLNGGGSPREQFF. The CDR3 nucleotides read TGTGCCAGCAGCTTAAATGGAGGCGGCTCCCCCAGGGAGCAGTTCTTC. The full variable domain, completed using reference TRBV7-3 and TRBJ2-1, is GAGVSQTPSNKVTEKGKYVELRCDPISGHTALYWYRQSLGQGPEFLIYFQGTGAADDSGLPNDRFFAVRPEGSVSTLKIQRTERGDSAVYLCASSLNGGGSPREQFFGPGTRLTVL.